A single sample gave rise to the 16 T cell receptor beta chains below, sequenced in a study of cytomegalovirus exposure and HLA in healthy donors. Amplification used 60 Vbeta primers and 13 Jbeta primers. Produced via immunoSEQ multiplex PCR; TCRdb's table is partial and in-frame only. The sample comprises roughly 180,000 clones, 65% to 85% of which are singletons, and less than 1.5% rests with the top ten. The sample consisted of PBMCs. Receptors were obtained from a girl between 10 and 17 years old in good health and CMV-seropositive.

The chain recombines TRBV5-6 with TRBJ2-7; 7 bases map to TRBD1. This CDR3 is built from 14 residues. The germline V gene has CDR1 SGHDT and CDR2 YYEEEE. The ends lost 3 bases at V and 0 bases at J; junction bases unmatched: 3. CDR3 loop: CASSWDRSSYEQYF. Here the CDR3 DNA reads TGTGCCAGCAGCTGGGACAGAAGCTCCTACGAGCAGTACTTC.

V and J are TRBV6-1 and TRBJ2-3; TRBD2 is a possible D gene (5 bases). CDR1 is MNHNS and CDR2 is SASEGT in the germline V gene. This CDR3 has 12 residues. Trimming shortened V by 4 bases and J by 8 bases, and 10 bases separated the two germline ends. CDR3 residues: CASSGAETTQYF. CDR3 bases: TGTGCCAGCAGTGGAGCGGAGACTACGCAGTATTTT.

This clone turned up a few times. The chain recombines TRBV27 with TRBJ1-1; the D is unclear. The CDR3 sequence is 14 residues long. The V end was cut by 5 bases, the J end by 3 bases, with 13 bases between. Looked up from germline, CDR1 is MNHEY and CDR2 is SMNVEV (reference sequence). In DNA, the CDR3 is TGTGCCAGCAGTAAGGCGGGGTTCGACACTGAAGCTTTCTTT. This gives the protein CASSKAGFDTEAFF.

This chain uses TRBV19 with TRBJ1-2; a possible D gene is TRBD1 (6 bases). Trimming left V 7 bases short and J 7 bases short, with 19 bases between. The CDR3 is made up of 14 amino acids. From germline, CDR1 is LNHDA and CDR2 SQIVND (reference sequence). The CDR3 sequence is CASNNGGASLGYTF. CDR3 nucleotide sequence: TGTGCCAGTAACAACGGGGGGGCGTCTCTTGGCTACACCTTC.

V and J are TRBV29-1 and TRBJ1-1; D not resolved. Germline V CDR1 and CDR2: SQVTM, ANQGSEA. The CDR3 runs 13 residues. V lost 6 bases and J lost 1, with 12 bases in between. CDR3 residues: CSVPPEENTEAFF. CDR3 sequence (DNA): TGCAGCGTACCTCCGGAGGAGAACACTGAAGCTTTCTTT.

This chain uses TRBV9 with TRBJ2-5; 7 bases line up with TRBD2. Germline CDR1 and CDR2: SGDLS and YYNGEE. Unmatched junction bases numbered 11, after V lost 0 bases and J lost 6 bases. This CDR3 contains 16 residues. The CDR3 DNA sequence: TGTGCCAGCAGCGTAGGGGAGGGTGATTTTGAAAAGACCCAGTACTTC. Its protein product is CASSVGEGDFEKTQYF.

The CDR3 reads CASSPGGVHEQYF. CDR3 coding DNA: TGTGCCAGTAGCCCCGGGGGAGTCCATGAGCAGTACTTC. V gene TRBV19 combines with J gene TRBJ2-7, with a weak D call TRBD2 (6 bases). Trimming took 6 bases from V and 7 from J, leaving 16 bases between them. The CDR3 has 13 amino acids. Germline CDR1 is LNHDA and CDR2 is SQIVND (reference sequence). Full variable domain (outside the CDR3, taken from reference TRBV19 and TRBJ2-7): DGGITQSPKYLFRKEGQNVTLSCEQNLNHDAMYWYRQDPGQGLRLIYYSQIVNDFQKGDIAEGYSVSREKKESFPLTVTSAQKNPTAFYLCASSPGGVHEQYFGPGTRLTVT.

The chain joins TRBV5-1 to TRBJ2-1; 7 nucleotides match TRBD1. The germline V gene has CDR1 SGHRS and CDR2 YFSETQ. This CDR3 is 14 amino acids long. The V segment lost 3 bases and the J segment 6 bases; nucleotides outside the gene matches: 6. The CDR3 sequence is CASSSFSGGNEQFF. CDR3 sequence (DNA): TGCGCCAGCAGCTCCTTCTCAGGGGGCAATGAGCAGTTCTTC.

This clone has only a few counts. This chain uses TRBV7-8 with TRBJ2-7, with a possible D match to TRBD2 (7 bases). The CDR3 is 15 amino acids. CDR1 is SGHVS and CDR2 is FQNEAQ in the germline V gene. The V gene lost 4 bases and the J gene lost 9 bases, with 22 bases spanning the gap. In nucleotides, the CDR3 is TGTGCCAGCAGCTACCAGCTAGCGGACAGCTTTTCGCAGTACTTC. Protein: CASSYQLADSFSQYF.

The genes are TRBV27 and TRBJ2-1; 12 bases align to TRBD2. From germline, CDR1 is MNHEY and CDR2 SMNVEV (reference sequence). J was trimmed by 2 bases and V by 5 bases; bases with no gene match: 7. The CDR3 has 17 amino acids. The CDR3 DNA reads TGTGCCAGCAGTGCCCCGACTAGCGGGAGAACCTACAATGAGCAGTTCTTC. Translating gives CASSAPTSGRTYNEQFF.

V usage is TRBV12-5 and J usage is TRBJ2-3, with D possibly matching TRBD2 (6 bases). The germline V and J ends were trimmed by 3 bases and 1 base, with 11 bases remaining between them. CDR1 and CDR2 (germline): LGHNT, FRNRAP. The CDR3 is made up of 15 amino acids. CDR3 protein: CASGFGGLGTDTQYF. The CDR3 region has the DNA TGTGCTAGTGGTTTCGGAGGGCTTGGCACAGATACGCAGTATTTT. The variable domain in full, with the rest retrieved from reference TRBV12-5 and TRBJ2-3, is DARVTQTPRHKVTEMGQEVTMRCQPILGHNTVFWYRQTMMQGLELLAYFRNRAPLDDSGMPKDRFSAEMPDATLATLKIQPSEPRDSAVYFCASGFGGLGTDTQYFGPGTRLTVL.

The chain joins TRBV7-9 to TRBJ2-7, with TRBD2 matching 11 bases. The V segment lost 4 bases and the J segment 2 bases; nucleotides outside the gene matches: 7. This CDR3 spans 16 amino acids. CDR1 is SEHNR and CDR2 is FQNEAQ in the germline V gene (reference sequence). The CDR3 coding sequence is TGTGCCAGCAGCTATCCGGGGACTAGCGGAACCTACGAGCAGTACTTC. Its protein is CASSYPGTSGTYEQYF. The full variable domain, its missing parts supplied by reference TRBV7-9 and TRBJ2-7, is DTGVSQNPRHKITKRGQNVTFRCDPISEHNRLYWYRQTLGQGPEFLTYFQNEAQLEKSRLLSDRFSAERPKGSFSTLEIQRTEQGDSAMYLCASSYPGTSGTYEQYFGPGTRLTVT.

The chain couples TRBV5-1 to TRBJ2-5; TRBD1 matches at 7 bases. J was trimmed by 5 bases and V by 7 bases; bases with no gene match: 8. The CDR3 spans 13 residues. The germline V gene encodes CDR1 SGHRS and CDR2 YFSETQ. The DNA of the CDR3 is TGCGCCAGCGGGGAAGGGGGCTTGGAGACCCAGTACTTC. Protein sequence: CASGEGGLETQYF.

The J gene is TRBJ1-1, the V gene TRBV5-8; D remains ambiguous. The CDR3 loop spans 14 amino acids. Trimming removed 0 bases at V and 3 bases at J, with 9 bases between. Germline CDR1 reads SGHTS; CDR2 reads YDEGEE. DNA for the CDR3: TGTGCCAGCAGCTTGGTCGGTTTGGACACTGAAGCTTTCTTT. Amino acids: CASSLVGLDTEAFF. Full variable domain (remainder filled in from reference TRBV5-8 and TRBJ1-1): EAGVTQSPTHLIKTRGQQATLRCSPISGHTSVYWYQQALGLGLQFLLWYDEGEERNRGNFPPRFSGRQFPNYSSELNVNALELEDSALYLCASSLVGLDTEAFFGQGTRLTVV.

The chain uses TRBV19 and TRBJ1-1; D may be TRBD1 (5 bases). The CDR3 runs to 15 residues. The ends were cut back, 5 bases at V and 1 base at J, with 14 bases in the middle. Germline values: CDR1 LNHDA, CDR2 SQIVND (reference sequence). The CDR3 is CASSPRQLGNTEAFF. CDR3 nucleotides: TGTGCCAGTAGTCCCCGACAGTTAGGGAACACTGAAGCTTTCTTT.

This clone came up a few times. The rearrangement joins TRBV7-2 to TRBJ1-3, with D perhaps TRBD1 (5 bases). The CDR3 loop spans 16 amino acids. Germline CDR1 is SGHTA and CDR2 is FQGNSA. V lost 2 bases to trimming and J lost 0 bases, with 11 bases between them. For the CDR3, the DNA is TGTGCCAGCAGCTTATTGGGGGGGACCTCTGGAAACACCATATATTTT. It yields the protein CASSLLGGTSGNTIYF.